This record concerns one TCR beta chain sequence. The sample is drawn from a study of blood T cell repertoires in COVID-19. Study context: Researchers got acute and convalescent COVID-19 samples from the United States, Italy and Spain. Sources were T cells, B-cell-depleted T cells, or PBMCs; the material itself was cDNA or gDNA.

Germline CDR1 WSHSY, CDR2 SAAADI. CDR3 length equals 15 residues. Trimming cost V 3 bases and J 7 bases; bases outside gene matches: 7. In the authors' workflow: Amplifying reference gene primers gave estimates of nucleated cell counts. The data were produced by immunoSEQ multiplex PCR, yet TCRdb's version contains in-frame clones alone and is incomplete. V and J calls and clone size follow that table, whereas D and trimming were derived from the DNA. The table lists roughly 140,000 clones, about nine tenths of them singletons. Sequencing was done on a sample of peripheral blood. The receptor was derived from an older woman with active or convalescent COVID-19. The gene calls are TRBV10-2 and TRBJ2-1; the match to TRBD2 covers 9 bases. CDR3 sequence (DNA): TGCGCCAGCAGTGACTGGCGGGGGGGCCGGAATGAGCAGTTCTTC. Translation: CASSDWRGGRNEQFF.